The 14 T cell receptor beta chains given below trace back to one sample, sequenced in a study of T-cell memory formation after mild COVID-19. TCRdb analysed the 5' RACE reads with MiXCR anew, one entry per CDR3 protein. The sample shows about 410,000 distinct CDR3 sequences, more than 20% of them seen only once. Sequenced material: PBMCs or a T cell subset sorted from them (not recorded which). All receptors come from an adult woman who had mild COVID-19 (a few samples of this study predate the infection). Cell type and time point are not known.

J is TRBJ2-1 and V is TRBV20-1; D remains ambiguous. The CDR3 has 12 amino acids. V was cut by 5 bases and J by 8 bases, with 13 bases left in between. Germline V CDR1 and CDR2: DFQATT, SNEGSKA (reference sequence). As DNA, the CDR3 is TGCAGTGCTTGTTTAGAAACGGATGAGCAGTTCTTC. It yields the protein CSACLETDEQFF.

V is TRBV24-1 and J is TRBJ2-1; 14 bases agree with TRBD2. The CDR3 has 16 amino acids. V trimming: 4 bases; J trimming: 7 bases; junction bases outside the gene matches: 5. Per germline, CDR1 KGHDR and CDR2 SFDVKD. CDR3 region: CATSDRGLAGVNEQFF. The CDR3 bases are TGTGCCACCAGTGACCGGGGACTAGCGGGAGTGAATGAGCAGTTCTTC.

The chain uses TRBV9 and TRBJ2-7; possibly TRBD1 for D (5 bases). With 4 bases removed from V and 5 bases from J, the gap between germline ends came to 19 bases. The germline gives CDR1 SGDLS, CDR2 YYNGEE. This CDR3 region has 15 residues. In DNA form, the CDR3 reads TGTGCCAGCAGCAATAGAGAGTCAGACAGACACGAGCAGTACTTC. Translating gives CASSNRESDRHEQYF.

This clonotype was observed a few times. The CDR3 here is CASSYLGEHTEAFF. The CDR3 DNA sequence: TGTGCCAGCAGTTACCTCGGAGAGCACACTGAAGCTTTCTTT. This chain links TRBV6-5 with TRBJ1-1, with no clear D. Germline assignment: CDR1 MNHEY and CDR2 SVGAGI. V lost 2 bases and J lost 3, with 10 bases in between. The CDR3 extends over 14 amino acids.

This clonotype occurred a few times. The V call is TRBV6-5, the J call TRBJ2-7, with 8 bases matching TRBD1. The CDR3 sequence is 16 residues long. Germline CDR1 reads MNHEY; CDR2 reads SVGAGI. The ends lost 2 bases at V and 1 base at J; junction bases unmatched: 7. CDR3 DNA: TGTGCCAGCAGTTACGGGCAGGGGGCTCGATCCTACGAGCAGTACTTC. Translating gives CASSYGQGARSYEQYF.

This chain uses TRBV5-1 with TRBJ1-4; D remains unclear. Germline CDR1 is SGHRS and CDR2 is YFSETQ. The CDR3 contains 12 residues. The V end was cut by 3 bases, the J end by 5 bases, with 5 bases between. The CDR3: CASSSDNEKLFF. The CDR3 coding sequence is TGCGCCAGCAGCTCGGACAATGAAAAACTGTTTTTT.

The chain couples TRBV15 to TRBJ2-1; 8 bases agree with TRBD1. This CDR3 has 15 residues. Per the germline V gene, CDR1 is LNHNV and CDR2 is YYDKDF (reference sequence). The V gene end was trimmed by 0 bases and the J gene end by 3 bases; junction bases not matched to a gene: 1. The CDR3 DNA follows: TGTGCCACCAGCAGAGAGGACAGGGTCTACAATGAGCAGTTCTTC. It codes for CATSREDRVYNEQFF.

This chain uses TRBV6-2 or TRBV6-3 with TRBJ2-2; either TRBD1 or TRBD2 may supply D (5 bases each). The germline CDR1 and CDR2 sequences are MNHEY and SVGEGT. The CDR3 is 16 residues long. V was trimmed by 0 bases and J by 8 bases, leaving 16 bases between them. The CDR3 DNA is TGTGCCAGCAGTTACTCGAAATCGGGGACGGTAGGGGAGCTGTTTTTT. This encodes CASSYSKSGTVGELFF.

This sequence joins TRBV7-8 and TRBJ1-4; D gene uncertain. Germline values: CDR1 SGHVS, CDR2 FQNEAQ. Deletions cut 2 bases from V and 1 base from J, with 11 bases between. The CDR3 extends over 16 amino acids. This CDR3 reads CASSLYSAGTNEKLFF. In DNA, the CDR3 is TGTGCCAGCAGCTTATATAGTGCGGGAACTAATGAAAAACTGTTTTTT.

This clonotype was seen only a few times. This sequence joins TRBV12-3 or TRBV12-4 and TRBJ1-2; 8 nucleotides agree with TRBD1. CDR3 length: 15 residues. The V and J ends lost 6 bases and 4 bases, in that order; junction bases with no gene match: 10. CDR3 protein: CASRAQGAVSYGYTF. CDR3 DNA: TGTGCCAGCAGGGCTCAGGGGGCGGTGAGCTATGGCTACACCTTC.

This clonotype has just a few counts. J is TRBJ2-3 and V is TRBV5-1; the match to TRBD2 covers 9 bases. CDR3 length: 17 amino acids. Germline V gene sequence: CDR1 SGHRS, CDR2 YFSETQ. The V segment lost 0 bases and the J segment 2 bases; nucleotides outside the gene matches: 7. Written as DNA, the CDR3 is TGCGCCAGCAGCTTGGCGGGGGTAGCGGGAGCCACAGATACGCAGTATTTT. This encodes CASSLAGVAGATDTQYF.

This CDR3 reads CASSLATVRTTEAFF. The DNA for the CDR3 is TGTGCCAGCAGCTTAGCTACCGTGCGGACCACTGAAGCTTTCTTT. The chain is built from TRBV7-9 and TRBJ1-1; no clear D gene. Trimming left V 0 bases short and J 4 bases short, with 12 bases between. The CDR3 covers 15 residues. The germline V gene encodes CDR1 SEHNR and CDR2 FQNEAQ (reference sequence).

The V call is TRBV25-1, the J call TRBJ2-4; 7 positions match TRBD1. The junction had 10 bases not matched to a gene; V was cut back by 5 bases and J by 6 bases. Germline CDR1 MGHDK, CDR2 SYGVNS. The CDR3 totals 15 residues. CDR3 nucleotides: TGTGCCAGCAGTCCACAGGGGAACAGGGGAAACATTCAGTACTTC. Amino acids: CASSPQGNRGNIQYF.

The gene calls are TRBV7-8 and TRBJ2-1, with 13 positions matching TRBD2. The CDR3 has 16 amino acids. In germline, CDR1 is SGHVS, CDR2 FQNEAQ. Trimming at V came to 5 bases and at J to 8 bases, leaving 9 bases not matched to a gene. The CDR3 DNA sequence: TGTGCCAGCAGCGAACTCGGACTAGCGGGAGTTGATGAGCAGTTCTTC. It specifies CASSELGLAGVDEQFF.